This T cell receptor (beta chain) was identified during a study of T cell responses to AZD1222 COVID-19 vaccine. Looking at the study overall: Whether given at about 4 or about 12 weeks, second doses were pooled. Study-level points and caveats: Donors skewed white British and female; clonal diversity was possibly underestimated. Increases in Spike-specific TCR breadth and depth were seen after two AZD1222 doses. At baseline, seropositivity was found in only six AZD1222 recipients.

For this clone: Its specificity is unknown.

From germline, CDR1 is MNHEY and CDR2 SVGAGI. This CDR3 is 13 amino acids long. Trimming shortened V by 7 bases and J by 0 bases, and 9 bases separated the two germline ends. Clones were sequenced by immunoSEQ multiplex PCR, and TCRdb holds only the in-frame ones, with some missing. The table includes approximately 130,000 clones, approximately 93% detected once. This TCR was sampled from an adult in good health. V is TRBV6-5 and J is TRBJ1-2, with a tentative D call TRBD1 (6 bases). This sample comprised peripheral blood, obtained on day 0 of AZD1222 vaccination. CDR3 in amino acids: CASITGPNYGYTF. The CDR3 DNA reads TGTGCCAGCATTACAGGGCCTAACTATGGCTACACCTTC.